This TCR beta chain derives from a study of T cell repertoires in cytomegalovirus infection. On the study more broadly: CMV epitopes used comprised recently identified HLA-C-restricted ones and well-studied HLA-B-restricted ones. Matching HLA type, along with CMV infection, was indicated by public TCR beta signatures. Study-wide results and limits: The cumulative frequency of public TCR beta families distinguished individuals who carried CMV together with the relevant HLA. CMV-specific HLA-C-restricted TCR beta clonotypes dominated the ex vivo response.

TCRdb re-called the reads with MiXCR, one entry per CDR3 protein. This table has around 900,000 distinct CDR3 sequences, around 32% appearing once. A remark on this clonotype: The target antigen is unknown.

CDR1 and CDR2 (germline): MNHEY, SMNVEV (reference sequence). This CDR3 is 14 amino acids long. The germline V and J ends were trimmed by 8 bases and 0 bases, with 11 bases remaining between them. This sequence was found in a human donor in good health (CMV status not recorded). Some clones in this sample may be carry-over from other donors' samples. Material: cultured CD8+ T cells from PBMCs, obtained from culture after CMV antigen stimulation. The V and J genes are TRBV27 and TRBJ2-1; D not certain. CDR3 in amino acids: CASSAWSSYNEQFF. The CDR3 coding sequence is TGTGCCAGCTCCGCCTGGAGCTCCTACAATGAGCAGTTCTTC.